These 31 T cell receptor beta chains came from one sample sequenced in a study of blood T cell repertoires in COVID-19. The data were produced by immunoSEQ multiplex PCR, yet TCRdb's version contains in-frame clones alone and is incomplete. The data hold approximately 150,000 clones, with roughly 87% observed a single time. Sample: peripheral blood. These receptors came from a human donor in a cohort sampled during active COVID-19.

This chain connects TRBV7-8 to TRBJ2-3; 11 bases line up with TRBD2. The V gene's germline CDR1 is SGHVS and CDR2 FQNEAQ. The V and J ends lost 1 base and 3 bases, in that order; junction bases with no gene match: 9. This CDR3 has 18 residues. CDR3 nucleotides: TGTGCCAGCAGCTTAGTTATACTAGCGGGAGAAAGGACAGATACGCAGTATTTT. Translating it yields CASSLVILAGERTDTQYF.

The rearrangement links TRBV4-1 to TRBJ1-5; D might be TRBD1 (6 bases). In germline, CDR1 is MGHRA, CDR2 YSYEKL. Between the trimmed V and J ends, which lost 7 bases and 1 base, there was a span of 14 bases. The CDR3 runs to 15 residues. CDR3 protein: CASIPMRGSNQPQHF. In nucleotides, the CDR3 is TGCGCCAGCATCCCCATGAGGGGGAGCAATCAGCCCCAGCATTTT.

This sequence joins TRBV5-8 and TRBJ1-1, with TRBD1 matching over 10 bases. Germline lookup yields CDR1 SGHTS and CDR2 YDEGEE. With V trimmed by 4 bases and J by 6 bases, 15 bases remained unmatched. The CDR3 extends over 17 amino acids. The CDR3: CASSLRGDRGPKAEAFF. DNA for the CDR3: TGTGCCAGCAGCCTCCGTGGAGACAGGGGGCCAAAGGCTGAAGCTTTCTTT. The whole variable domain, remainder taken from reference TRBV5-8 and TRBJ1-1, is EAGVTQSPTHLIKTRGQQATLRCSPISGHTSVYWYQQALGLGLQFLLWYDEGEERNRGNFPPRFSGRQFPNYSSELNVNALELEDSALYLCASSLRGDRGPKAEAFFGQGTRLTVV.

V usage is TRBV7-3 and J usage is TRBJ1-1; D gene unclear. Germline CDR1 SGHTA, CDR2 FQGTGA. Trimming took off 5 bases at V and 1 base at J, with 11 bases between the two ends. This CDR3 is 14 amino acids long. The CDR3 here is CASSPRAGNTEAFF. The CDR3 nucleotides read TGTGCCAGCAGCCCCCGGGCGGGGAACACTGAAGCTTTCTTT.

The J gene is TRBJ2-5, the V gene TRBV11-3, with D possibly TRBD2 on 6 matching bases. Trimming removed 7 bases from V and 5 bases from J, with 20 bases in between. The CDR3 is made up of 15 amino acids. Germline loops: CDR1 SGHNT, CDR2 YENEEA. CDR3: CASTLGTGESETQYF. Written as DNA, the CDR3 is TGTGCCAGCACTCTAGGGACGGGAGAGAGCGAGACCCAGTACTTC.

The genes are TRBV28 and TRBJ1-1; no clear D. The germline V and J ends were trimmed by 8 bases and 6 bases, with 10 bases remaining between them. The CDR3 sequence is 11 residues long. Looked up from germline, CDR1 is MDHEN and CDR2 is SYDVKM. For the CDR3, the DNA is TGTGCCAGCGGCGGGGTGTCTGAAGCTTTCTTT. Its protein is CASGGVSEAFF.

The chain links TRBV4-3 to TRBJ2-7; no clear D. The CDR3 has 15 residues. Between the trimmed V and J ends, which lost 0 bases and 1 base, there was a span of 10 bases. The germline V gene has CDR1 LGHNA and CDR2 YSLEER. The CDR3 is CASSQDPGGSYEQYF. In nucleotides, the CDR3 is TGCGCCAGCAGCCAAGATCCTGGCGGATCCTACGAGCAGTACTTC.

The chain is built from TRBV11-2 and TRBJ2-7, with 7 nucleotides matching TRBD1. The trim removed 1 base at V and 3 bases at J, leaving 6 bases unmatched. The germline V gene has CDR1 SGHAT and CDR2 FQNNGV. The CDR3 is 15 amino acids. As DNA, the CDR3 is TGTGCCAGCAGCTTAGGGGACAGTGTTATCTACGAGCAGTACTTC. It is translated as CASSLGDSVIYEQYF. The whole variable domain, filled in from reference TRBV11-2 and TRBJ2-7, reads EAGVAQSPRYKIIEKRQSVAFWCNPISGHATLYWYQQILGQGPKLLIQFQNNGVVDDSQLPKDRFSAERLKGVDSTLKIQPAKLEDSAVYLCASSLGDSVIYEQYFGPGTRLTVT.

The chain links TRBV24-1 to TRBJ2-1; D perhaps matches TRBD2 (6 bases). The germline CDR1 and CDR2 sequences are KGHDR and SFDVKD. The V end was cut by 3 bases, the J end by 7 bases, with 12 bases between. This CDR3 contains 14 residues. CDR3 region: CATSDAGSTNEQFF. Written as DNA, the CDR3 is TGTGCCACCAGTGATGCGGGATCGACAAATGAGCAGTTCTTC.

V is TRBV19 and J is TRBJ1-3, with 10 bases matching TRBD1. V shed 4 bases and J 4 bases; nucleotides not matched to a gene: 4. CDR1 and CDR2 (germline): LNHDA, SQIVND (reference sequence). CDR3 length equals 15 residues. The CDR3 DNA reads TGTGCCAGTAGTACCGGGACAGGGGCAGGAAACACCATATATTTT. The encoded protein is CASSTGTGAGNTIYF.

CDR3: CASTSQGAGTGELFF. The CDR3 nucleotides read TGCGCCAGCACTTCACAGGGAGCCGGCACCGGGGAGCTGTTTTTT. This rearrangement joins TRBV4-1 to TRBJ2-2; maybe TRBD1 (6 bases). This CDR3 has 15 residues. V lost 7 bases to trimming and J lost 4 bases, with 16 bases between them. Looked up from germline, CDR1 is MGHRA and CDR2 is YSYEKL.

The CDR3 region is CASSLKRVGGSDEQYF. The CDR3 nucleotides read TGTGCCAGCAGCTTAAAGAGAGTCGGGGGGTCAGACGAGCAGTACTTC. The rearrangement uses TRBV13 and TRBJ2-7; 7 nucleotides line up with TRBD2. Germline CDR1 PRHDT, CDR2 FYEKMQ (reference sequence). The CDR3 spans 16 residues. V gave up 2 bases and J gave up 5 bases; unmatched junction bases: 12.

The rearrangement joins TRBV19 to TRBJ1-5; 9 bases are shared with TRBD1. The germline CDR1 and CDR2 sequences are LNHDA and SQIVND (reference sequence). The junction had 12 bases not matched to a gene; V was cut back by 6 bases and J by 9 bases. CDR3 size: 15 residues. The CDR3 protein is CASSSKDRGIGPQHF. Written as DNA, the CDR3 is TGTGCCAGTAGCTCTAAGGACAGGGGTATAGGGCCCCAGCATTTT. The full variable domain, its missing parts supplied by reference TRBV19 and TRBJ1-5, is DGGITQSPKYLFRKEGQNVTLSCEQNLNHDAMYWYRQDPGQGLRLIYYSQIVNDFQKGDIAEGYSVSREKKESFPLTVTSAQKNPTAFYLCASSSKDRGIGPQHFGDGTRLSIL.

The CDR3: CATSELDRSEQYF. The CDR3 nucleotides read TGTGCCACCAGTGAACTGGACAGGAGCGAGCAGTACTTC. The rearrangement links TRBV24-1 to TRBJ2-7; TRBD1 matches 7 bases. The CDR3 consists of 13 residues. Germline V gene lookup returns CDR1 KGHDR and CDR2 SFDVKD. The V and J ends lost 4 bases and 6 bases, in that order; junction bases with no gene match: 5.

This chain joins TRBV7-9 and TRBJ1-3; D remains ambiguous. Germline assignment: CDR1 SEHNR and CDR2 FQNEAQ (reference sequence). The CDR3 extends over 16 amino acids. The V and J ends lost 1 base and 0 bases respectively, with 10 bases between them. CDR3 region: CASSLGHLSSGNTIYF. Written as DNA, the CDR3 is TGTGCCAGCAGCTTAGGTCACTTGAGCTCTGGAAACACCATATATTTT.

The chain couples TRBV28 to TRBJ1-3; no firm D call. The germline V and J ends were trimmed by 2 bases and 4 bases, with 9 bases remaining between them. CDR3 length: 14 residues. Looked up from germline, CDR1 is MDHEN and CDR2 is SYDVKM. The CDR3 bases are TGTGCCAGCAGTTTAGGTAGTGTAGGAAACACCATATATTTT. It codes for CASSLGSVGNTIYF.

The rearrangement joins TRBV5-4 to TRBJ2-6; the D gene is possibly TRBD1 (6 bases). The germline V gene encodes CDR1 SGHNT and CDR2 YYREEE (reference sequence). Trimming shortened V by 3 bases and J by 4 bases, and 11 bases separated the two germline ends. This CDR3 spans 15 amino acids. CDR3 nucleotide sequence: TGTGCCAGCAGCTCGACAGGTTCCGGGGCCAACGTCCTGACTTTC. Amino acids: CASSSTGSGANVLTF.

The genes are TRBV7-8 and TRBJ2-3; D unclear. CDR3 size: 14 residues. The germline V gene has CDR1 SGHVS and CDR2 FQNEAQ. With 5 bases removed from V and 2 bases from J, the gap between germline ends came to 11 bases. CDR3: CASSPLLFTDTQYF. CDR3 DNA: TGTGCCAGCAGCCCACTGCTTTTCACAGATACGCAGTATTTT.

This chain joins TRBV18 and TRBJ2-7; TRBD1 aligns across 8 bases. CDR3 length equals 14 residues. The V gene end was trimmed by 4 bases and the J gene end by 3 bases; junction bases not matched to a gene: 5. The germline gives CDR1 KGHSH, CDR2 LQKENI. The CDR3 sequence: CASSRGQGSYEQYF. The CDR3 nucleotides read TGTGCCAGCTCACGCGGACAGGGAAGCTACGAGCAGTACTTC.

The V gene is TRBV5-4, the J gene TRBJ2-7, with unresolved D. Trimming left V 0 bases short and J 3 bases short, with 7 bases between. The CDR3 is made up of 13 amino acids. CDR1 and CDR2 (germline): SGHNT, YYREEE (reference sequence). CDR3 nucleotides: TGTGCCAGCAGCTTGGAACTCCACTACGAGCAGTACTTC. Translation gives CASSLELHYEQYF.

The CDR3 coding sequence is TGCGCCAGCAGTGCTGCCTTGACAGGGGGCTGGGGCTACACCTTC. Protein product: CASSAALTGGWGYTF. V and J are TRBV10-1 and TRBJ1-2; 10 bases fit TRBD1. The CDR3 has 15 residues. V lost 4 bases, J lost 8 bases, and 10 bases stayed unmatched. The germline CDR1 and CDR2 sequences are WNHNN and SYGVQD (reference sequence).

Only one count was recorded for this clone. V usage is TRBV7-2 and J usage is TRBJ1-2, with TRBD1 matching over 8 bases. The germline gives CDR1 SGHTA, CDR2 FQGNSA. The length of the CDR3 is 17 residues. Trimming took 2 bases from V and 6 from J; bases not matched to a gene: 14. CDR3 sequence (DNA): TGTGCCAGCAGCTTAACCGGGACAGGACTTCTTGAGGATGGCTACACCTTC. It is translated as CASSLTGTGLLEDGYTF.

This clone was picked up one time. Here the CDR3 reads CASTDSPNYGYTF. CDR3 sequence (DNA): TGTGCCAGCACGGACAGCCCTAACTATGGCTACACCTTC. The chain couples TRBV18 to TRBJ1-2; maybe TRBD1 (6 bases). There are 13 residues in the CDR3. V was cut by 8 bases and J by 0 bases, with 10 bases left in between. Germline lookup yields CDR1 KGHSH and CDR2 LQKENI.

The V and J genes are TRBV2 and TRBJ1-2; possibly TRBD1 for D (5 bases). Trimming removed 4 bases at V and 4 bases at J, with 13 bases between. The CDR3 spans 14 residues. Germline assignment: CDR1 SNHLY and CDR2 FYNNEI. CDR3 sequence reads: CASSGIGTSYGYTF. As DNA, the CDR3 is TGTGCCAGCAGTGGCATTGGGACTTCCTATGGCTACACCTTC.

V is TRBV7-2 and J is TRBJ2-1; D might be TRBD2 (5 bases). Germline V gene data show CDR1 as SGHTA and CDR2 as FQGNSA. V was clipped by 2 bases and J by 6 bases, with 11 bases between them. CDR3 size: 14 residues. This chain's CDR3 is CASSLFSSSNEQFF. The CDR3 DNA is TGTGCCAGCAGCTTATTTTCTAGCTCCAATGAGCAGTTCTTC. Full variable domain (missing parts from reference TRBV7-2 and TRBJ2-1): GAGVSQSPSNKVTEKGKDVELRCDPISGHTALYWYRQSLGQGLEFLIYFQGNSAPDKSGLPSDRFSAERTGGSVSTLTIQRTQQEDSAVYLCASSLFSSSNEQFFGPGTRLTVL.

J is TRBJ1-1 and V is TRBV6-5; tentatively, D is TRBD1 (6 bases). The germline gives CDR1 MNHEY, CDR2 SVGAGI. The V and J ends lost 6 bases and 0 bases respectively, with 11 bases between them. The CDR3 is 14 residues long. This chain's CDR3 is CASRATGMNTEAFF. CDR3 in DNA: TGTGCCAGCAGGGCGACAGGAATGAACACTGAAGCTTTCTTT.

The V and J genes are TRBV6-5 and TRBJ1-6; a weak D match, TRBD1 (5 bases). Trimming cost V 6 bases and J 9 bases, with 18 bases left between them. Germline V gene data show CDR1 as MNHEY and CDR2 as SVGAGI. The CDR3 has 15 amino acids. The CDR3 spells CASSDRSRLSSPLHF. DNA of the CDR3: TGTGCCAGCAGCGACAGATCCCGTCTTAGTTCACCCCTCCACTTT.

V and J are TRBV9 and TRBJ2-3, with 7 nucleotides matching TRBD2. CDR1 is SGDLS and CDR2 is YYNGEE in the germline V gene. The CDR3 sequence is 15 residues long. The V segment lost 3 bases and the J segment 0 bases; nucleotides outside the gene matches: 4. The CDR3 DNA sequence: TGTGCCAGCAGCGCTAGCGGCCCAAGCACAGATACGCAGTATTTT. This codes for CASSASGPSTDTQYF.

The sample holds a few counts of this clone. The CDR3, as DNA: TGCAGTGCTTACGGACAGGCTGAAGCTTTCTTT. This gives the protein CSAYGQAEAFF. This sequence joins TRBV20-1 and TRBJ1-1, with 7 bases matching TRBD1. Germline lookup yields CDR1 DFQATT and CDR2 SNEGSKA (reference sequence). The trim removed 5 bases at V and 6 bases at J, leaving 3 bases unmatched. This CDR3 has 11 amino acids.

The V and J genes are TRBV9 and TRBJ2-1; TRBD2 aligns across 10 bases. The V gene end was trimmed by 0 bases and the J gene end by 8 bases; junction bases not matched to a gene: 8. The germline gives CDR1 SGDLS, CDR2 YYNGEE. This CDR3 is built from 16 residues. CDR3 nucleotide sequence: TGTGCCAGCAGCGTAGAGGGTAGCGGGAGGTCATATGAGCAGTTCTTC. Protein: CASSVEGSGRSYEQFF. The full variable domain, in which reference TRBV9 and TRBJ2-1 provide the parts outside the CDR3, is DSGVTQTPKHLITATGQRVTLRCSPRSGDLSVYWYQQSLDQGLQFLIQYYNGEERAKGNILERFSAQQFPDLHSELNLSSLELGDSALYFCASSVEGSGRSYEQFFGPGTRLTVL.

The chain uses TRBV9 and TRBJ1-1; D is perhaps TRBD1 (5 bases). Germline V gene sequence: CDR1 SGDLS, CDR2 YYNGEE. Deletions cut 0 bases from V and 3 bases from J, with 18 bases between. The CDR3 loop spans 17 amino acids. The CDR3 loop is CASSVATQGIGDTEAFF. The CDR3 nucleotides read TGTGCCAGCAGCGTAGCTACCCAGGGTATAGGGGACACTGAAGCTTTCTTT.